This entry lists 9 T cell receptor beta chains sequenced from one sample in a study of T cell changes during pregnancy in multiple sclerosis. Generated by immunoSEQ multiplex PCR, the TCRdb table keeps only in-frame clones and is missing some. The sample yields about 44,000 clones, about nine tenths seen once. The source was CD4+ T cells from peripheral blood mononuclear cells, collected after pregnancy. The receptors come from a female donor with multiple sclerosis, enrolled in a pregnancy study.

The genes are TRBV7-2 and TRBJ1-5; 7 nucleotides match TRBD1. This CDR3 is built from 13 residues. V trimming: 8 bases; J trimming: 3 bases; junction bases outside the gene matches: 4. CDR1 is SGHTA and CDR2 is FQGNSA in the germline V gene. The CDR3 DNA reads as TGTGCCAGCGCCGACAGGGTCAATCAGCCCCAGCATTTT. It yields the protein CASADRVNQPQHF.

The CDR3, as DNA: TGCGCCAGCAGCGAGGGACAGAGACTCTACGAGCAGTACTTC. This translates into CASSEGQRLYEQYF. The chain is built from TRBV5-1 and TRBJ2-7, with 7 nucleotides matching TRBD1. V was pared by 4 bases and J by 3 bases, with 7 bases of the junction left unmatched. Germline V CDR1 and CDR2: SGHRS, YFSETQ. The CDR3 has 14 amino acids.

The chain employs TRBV5-1 and TRBJ1-1; the D gene is possibly TRBD1 (5 bases). From germline, CDR1 is SGHRS and CDR2 YFSETQ. Trimming took 0 bases from V and 3 from J, leaving 15 bases between them. The CDR3 contains 16 residues. In DNA, the CDR3 is TGCGCCAGCAGCTTGGGGACACACGGAGGGGACACTGAAGCTTTCTTT. Its translation: CASSLGTHGGDTEAFF. The whole variable domain, remainder taken from reference TRBV5-1 and TRBJ1-1, is KAGVTQTPRYLIKTRGQQVTLSCSPISGHRSVSWYQQTPGQGLQFLFEYFSETQRNKGNFPGRFSGRQFSNSRSEMNVSTLELGDSALYLCASSLGTHGGDTEAFFGQGTRLTVV.

This clone is medium-sized. The genes are TRBV7-3 and TRBJ1-1; possible D gene TRBD1, 6 bases. The V end was cut by 6 bases, the J end by 3 bases, with 14 bases between. This CDR3 comprises 14 residues. CDR1 SGHTA and CDR2 FQGTGA come from the germline V gene. CDR3 residues: CASRVQGGDTEAFF. In DNA, the CDR3 is TGTGCCAGCAGGGTACAGGGTGGGGACACTGAAGCTTTCTTT.

V is TRBV5-1 and J is TRBJ2-5, with 12 bases that match TRBD1. The CDR3 runs 16 residues. CDR1 is SGHRS, CDR2 YFSETQ, per germline. J lost 2 bases, V lost 4 bases, and 6 bases had no gene match. The CDR3 protein is CASSGGDRGRQETQYF. CDR3 coding DNA: TGCGCCAGCAGCGGGGGGGACAGGGGGCGGCAAGAGACCCAGTACTTC. Drawing the rest from reference TRBV5-1 and TRBJ2-5, the complete variable domain is KAGVTQTPRYLIKTRGQQVTLSCSPISGHRSVSWYQQTPGQGLQFLFEYFSETQRNKGNFPGRFSGRQFSNSRSEMNVSTLELGDSALYLCASSGGDRGRQETQYFGPGTRLLVL.

CDR3 sequence (DNA): TGTGCCAGCAGTTTGGGGCAGGGGTATAGCAATCAGCCCCAGCATTTT. It yields the protein CASSLGQGYSNQPQHF. V and J are TRBV28 and TRBJ1-5; D may be TRBD1 (6 bases). Deletions cut 3 bases from V and 0 bases from J, with 12 bases between. Germline assignment: CDR1 MDHEN and CDR2 SYDVKM. The CDR3 covers 16 residues. Full variable domain (missing parts from reference TRBV28 and TRBJ1-5): DVKVTQSSRYLVKRTGEKVFLECVQDMDHENMFWYRQDPGLGLRLIYFSYDVKMKEKGDIPEGYSVSREKKERFSLILESASTNQTSMYLCASSLGQGYSNQPQHFGDGTRLSIL.

The rearrangement links TRBV5-4 to TRBJ2-2, with a possible D match to TRBD1 (5 bases). The CDR3 has 14 amino acids. Germline assignment: CDR1 SGHNT and CDR2 YYREEE (reference sequence). V was trimmed by 6 bases and J by 6 bases, leaving 15 bases between them. The CDR3, as DNA: TGTGCCAGCATGACAGAGTTCCCAGCCGGGGAGCTGTTTTTT. Translated, it gives CASMTEFPAGELFF.

This chain connects TRBV11-2 to TRBJ1-1; the match to TRBD1 covers 8 bases. V was clipped by 5 bases and J by 3 bases; unmatched bases: 5. This CDR3 region has 14 residues. In germline, CDR1 is SGHAT, CDR2 FQNNGV. Written as DNA, the CDR3 is TGTGCCAGCAGCCAGACAGGGGCGTACACTGAAGCTTTCTTT. Translating gives CASSQTGAYTEAFF.

The rearrangement uses TRBV30 and TRBJ1-6, with a possible D match to TRBD1 (5 bases). Germline-derived CDR1 and CDR2 are GTSNPN and SVGIG (reference sequence). Between the trimmed V and J ends, which lost 2 bases and 12 bases, there was a span of 14 bases. This CDR3 contains 13 residues. As DNA, the CDR3 is TGTGCCTGGAGTCCCCAATCGGGGGGACCCCTCCACTTT. As protein: CAWSPQSGGPLHF. The full variable domain, completed using reference TRBV30 and TRBJ1-6, is SQTIHQWPATLVQPVGSPLSLECTVEGTSNPNLYWYRQAAGRGLQLLFYSVGIGQISSEVPQNLSASRPQDRQFILSSKKLLLSDSGFYLCAWSPQSGGPLHFGNGTRLTVT.